The source of this T cell receptor beta chain is a study of T cell repertoires in cytomegalovirus infection. Study-wide context: Indications came from public TCR beta signatures; they pointed to CMV infection and to a matching HLA type. Broader study findings: HLA-C-restricted, CMV-specific TCR beta clonotypes were dominant ex vivo. Cumulative public TCR beta family frequency identified CMV carriers with the relevant HLA.

TCRdb re-derived calls from the reads in MiXCR, one entry per CDR3 protein. Of about 530,000 distinct CDR3 sequences in the sample, about 26% were seen once. Many counts were recorded for this clonotype. Its antigen remains unknown. V was cut by 0 bases and J by 0 bases, with 15 bases left in between. Germline-derived CDR1 and CDR2 are SGHTA and FQGTGA. CDR3 length: 19 residues. J is TRBJ2-6 and V is TRBV7-3, with D perhaps assigned TRBD1 or TRBD2 (5 bases each). Sequencing used PBMCs. The sequence was collected from a human donor in good health (CMV status not recorded). Some clones in this sample may be carry-over from other donors' samples. CDR3 region: CASSLTSGAFSSGANVLTF. The CDR3 coding sequence is TGTGCCAGCAGCTTAACGTCCGGGGCCTTCAGCTCTGGGGCCAACGTCCTGACTTTC.